The clone carrying this T cell receptor (beta chain) was observed a few times. Regions amplified from RNA transcripts were the TCR beta CDR3 regions. A first-round RT-PCR of the TCR CDR3 used the HTBI primer set. TCRdb re-analysed the multiplex PCR reads in MiXCR, keeping a single row per CDR3 protein. The sample lists 350,000 or so distinct CDR3 sequences, about 20% occurring once. V lost 0 bases and J lost 13, with 14 bases in between. The CDR3 sequence is 13 residues long. Germline CDR1 SGDLS, CDR2 YYNGEE. The data were taken from a study of T cells in Graves' hyperthyroidism and ophthalmopathy. The clonotype originates from a woman aged 50 to 60 with Graves' hyperthyroidism. The sequenced sample was blood. J is TRBJ2-1 and V is TRBV9, with D possibly being TRBD1 or TRBD2 (6 bases each). Here the CDR3 DNA reads TGTGCCAGCAGCGTAGCCGGGGGCTCGTATCAGTTCTTC. Its translation is CASSVAGGSYQFF.